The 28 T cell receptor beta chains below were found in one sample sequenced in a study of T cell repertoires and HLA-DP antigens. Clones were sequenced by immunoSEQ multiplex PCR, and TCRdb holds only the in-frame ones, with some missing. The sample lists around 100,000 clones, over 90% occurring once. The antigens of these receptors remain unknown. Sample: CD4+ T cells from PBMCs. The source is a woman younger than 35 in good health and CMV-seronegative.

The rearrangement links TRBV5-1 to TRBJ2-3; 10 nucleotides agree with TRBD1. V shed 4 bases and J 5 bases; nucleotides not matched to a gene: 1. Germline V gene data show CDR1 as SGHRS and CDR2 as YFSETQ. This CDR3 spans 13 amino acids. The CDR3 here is CASSGTGVDTQYF. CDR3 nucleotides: TGCGCCAGCAGCGGGACAGGGGTAGATACGCAGTATTTT.

The DNA of the CDR3 is TGTGCCTGGAGTGTACGGCTAGCTAGGAATGAGCAGTTCTTC. Translation: CAWSVRLARNEQFF. This sequence joins TRBV30 and TRBJ2-1, with D perhaps TRBD2 (5 bases). The V end lost 0 bases, the J end lost 7 bases, and 13 bases lay between the germline ends. CDR3 length: 14 amino acids. CDR1 and CDR2 from the germline V gene are GTSNPN and SVGIG (reference sequence).

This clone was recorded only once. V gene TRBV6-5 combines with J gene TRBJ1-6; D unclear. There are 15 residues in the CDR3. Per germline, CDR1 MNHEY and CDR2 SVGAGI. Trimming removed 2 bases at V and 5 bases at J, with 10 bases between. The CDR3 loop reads CASSYGRPDNSPLHF. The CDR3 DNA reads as TGTGCCAGCAGTTACGGCAGGCCCGATAATTCACCCCTCCACTTT.

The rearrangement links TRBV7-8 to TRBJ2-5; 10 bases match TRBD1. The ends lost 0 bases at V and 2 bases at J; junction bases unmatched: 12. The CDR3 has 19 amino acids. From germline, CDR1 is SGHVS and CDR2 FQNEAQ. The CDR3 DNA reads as TGTGCCAGCAGCTTAGCCGCTGGGACAGGGGTGTACCTACAAGAGACCCAGTACTTC. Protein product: CASSLAAGTGVYLQETQYF.

Here the CDR3 reads CASSPQRGGRADTQYF. The CDR3 DNA sequence: TGTGCCAGCAGCCCCCAGCGGGGGGGCCGCGCAGATACGCAGTATTTT. The gene calls are TRBV11-1 and TRBJ2-3; 10 nucleotides line up with TRBD2. CDR3 size: 16 residues. V was clipped by 5 bases and J by 4 bases; unmatched bases: 9. Germline loops: CDR1 SGHAT, CDR2 FQDESV (reference sequence).

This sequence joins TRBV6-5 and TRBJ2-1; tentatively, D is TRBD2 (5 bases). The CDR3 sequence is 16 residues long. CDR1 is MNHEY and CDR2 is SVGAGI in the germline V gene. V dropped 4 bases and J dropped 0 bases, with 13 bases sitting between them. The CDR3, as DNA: TGTGCCAGCAGTTCTCCGGGATCTAGCTCCTACAATGAGCAGTTCTTC. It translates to CASSSPGSSSYNEQFF.

The CDR3 region is CASSLAGRPREQYV. The CDR3 DNA sequence: TGTGCCAGCAGCTTGGCTGGACGGCCAAGGGAGCAGTACGTC. The chain is built from TRBV5-6 and TRBJ2-7; D gene ambiguous. CDR1 is SGHDT and CDR2 is YYEEEE in the germline V gene. Between the trimmed V and J ends, which lost 0 bases and 7 bases, there was a span of 14 bases. The CDR3 covers 14 residues.

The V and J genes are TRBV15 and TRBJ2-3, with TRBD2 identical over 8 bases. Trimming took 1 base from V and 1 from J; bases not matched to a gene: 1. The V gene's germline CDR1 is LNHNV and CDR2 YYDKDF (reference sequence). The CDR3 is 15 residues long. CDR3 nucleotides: TGTGCCACCAGCAGAGGAGCGGGGGGCACAGATACGCAGTATTTT. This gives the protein CATSRGAGGTDTQYF.

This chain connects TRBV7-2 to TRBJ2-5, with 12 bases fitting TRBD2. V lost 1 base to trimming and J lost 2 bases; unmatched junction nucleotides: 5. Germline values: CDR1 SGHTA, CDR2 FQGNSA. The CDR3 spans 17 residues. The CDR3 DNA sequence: TGTGCCAGCAGCTTAGGCTGGACTAGCGGGGCACAAGAGACCCAGTACTTC. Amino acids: CASSLGWTSGAQETQYF.

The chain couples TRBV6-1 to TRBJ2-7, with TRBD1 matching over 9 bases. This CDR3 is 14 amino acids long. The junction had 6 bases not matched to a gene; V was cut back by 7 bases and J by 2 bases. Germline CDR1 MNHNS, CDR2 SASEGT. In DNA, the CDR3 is TGTGCCAGCAATACAGGGGGCTACCCCTACGAGCAGTACGTC. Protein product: CASNTGGYPYEQYV.

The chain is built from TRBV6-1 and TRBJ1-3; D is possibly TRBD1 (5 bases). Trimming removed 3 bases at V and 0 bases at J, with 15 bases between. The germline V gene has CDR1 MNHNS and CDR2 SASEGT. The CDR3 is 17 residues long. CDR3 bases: TGTGCCAGCAGTGATGGAGGGGTTCCGAGCTCTGGAAACACCATATATTTT. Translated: CASSDGGVPSSGNTIYF.

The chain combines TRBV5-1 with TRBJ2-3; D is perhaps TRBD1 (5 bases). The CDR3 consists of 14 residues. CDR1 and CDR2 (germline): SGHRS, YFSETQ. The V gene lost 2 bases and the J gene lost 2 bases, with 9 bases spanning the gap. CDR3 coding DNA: TGCGCCAGCAGCTTAAAGGGGATCACAGATACGCAGTATTTT. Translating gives CASSLKGITDTQYF. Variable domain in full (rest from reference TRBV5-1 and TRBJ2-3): KAGVTQTPRYLIKTRGQQVTLSCSPISGHRSVSWYQQTPGQGLQFLFEYFSETQRNKGNFPGRFSGRQFSNSRSEMNVSTLELGDSALYLCASSLKGITDTQYFGPGTRLTVL.

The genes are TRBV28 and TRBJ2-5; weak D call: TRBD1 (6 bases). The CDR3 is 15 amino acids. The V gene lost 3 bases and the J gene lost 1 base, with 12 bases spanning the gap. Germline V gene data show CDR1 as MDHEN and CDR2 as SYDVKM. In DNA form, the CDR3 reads TGTGCCAGCAGTTTGGTATTAGGGGGCCAAGAGACCCAGTACTTC. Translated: CASSLVLGGQETQYF.

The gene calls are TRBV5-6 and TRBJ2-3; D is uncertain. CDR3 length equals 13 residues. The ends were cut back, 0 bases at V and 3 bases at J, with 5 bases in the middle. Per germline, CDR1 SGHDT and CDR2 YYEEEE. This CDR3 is CASSLGGTDTQYF. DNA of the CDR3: TGTGCCAGCAGCTTGGGGGGTACAGATACGCAGTATTTT.

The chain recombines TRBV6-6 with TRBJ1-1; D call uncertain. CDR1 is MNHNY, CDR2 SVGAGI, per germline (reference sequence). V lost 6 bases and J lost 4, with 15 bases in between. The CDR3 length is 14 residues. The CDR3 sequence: CASSYPGGITEAFF. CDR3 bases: TGTGCCAGCAGCTACCCCGGAGGGATCACTGAAGCTTTCTTT.

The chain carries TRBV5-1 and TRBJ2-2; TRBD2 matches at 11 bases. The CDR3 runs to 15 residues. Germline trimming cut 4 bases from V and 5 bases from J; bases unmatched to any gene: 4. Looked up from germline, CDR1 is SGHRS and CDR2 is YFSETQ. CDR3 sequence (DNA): TGCGCCAGCAGCCTGACTAGCGGGAAGACCGGGGAGCTGTTTTTT. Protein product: CASSLTSGKTGELFF.

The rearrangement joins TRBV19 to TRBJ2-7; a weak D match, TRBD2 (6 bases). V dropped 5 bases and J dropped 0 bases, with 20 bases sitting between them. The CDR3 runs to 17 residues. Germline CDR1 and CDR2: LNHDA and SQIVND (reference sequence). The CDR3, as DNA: TGTGCCAGTAGTGCTCCGGGACCGGGACTCAGCTCCTACGAGCAGTACTTC. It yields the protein CASSAPGPGLSSYEQYF.

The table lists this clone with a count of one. As DNA, the CDR3 is TGTGCCAGCAGTCGACAGGGGGCCGGTGAAAAACTGTTTTTT. Translated, it gives CASSRQGAGEKLFF. V usage is TRBV28 and J usage is TRBJ1-4, with 10 bases fitting TRBD1. V was clipped by 5 bases and J by 7 bases; unmatched bases: 4. Germline assignment: CDR1 MDHEN and CDR2 SYDVKM. This CDR3 comprises 14 residues. Full variable domain (rest looked up from reference TRBV28 and TRBJ1-4): DVKVTQSSRYLVKRTGEKVFLECVQDMDHENMFWYRQDPGLGLRLIYFSYDVKMKEKGDIPEGYSVSREKKERFSLILESASTNQTSMYLCASSRQGAGEKLFFGSGTQLSVL.

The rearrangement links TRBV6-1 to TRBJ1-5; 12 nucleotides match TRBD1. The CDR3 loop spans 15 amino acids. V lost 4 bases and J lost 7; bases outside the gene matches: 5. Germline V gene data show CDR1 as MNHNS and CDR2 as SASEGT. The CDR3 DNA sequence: TGTGCCAGCAGTGTGGGACAGGGGGCAAAACAGCCCCAGCATTTT. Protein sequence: CASSVGQGAKQPQHF.

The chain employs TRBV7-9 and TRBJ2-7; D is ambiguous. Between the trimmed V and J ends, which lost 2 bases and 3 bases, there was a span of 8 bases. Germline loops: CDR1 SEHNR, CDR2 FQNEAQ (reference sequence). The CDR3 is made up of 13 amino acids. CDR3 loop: CASSLRVNYEQYF. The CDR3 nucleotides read TGTGCCAGCAGCTTAAGGGTTAACTACGAGCAGTACTTC.

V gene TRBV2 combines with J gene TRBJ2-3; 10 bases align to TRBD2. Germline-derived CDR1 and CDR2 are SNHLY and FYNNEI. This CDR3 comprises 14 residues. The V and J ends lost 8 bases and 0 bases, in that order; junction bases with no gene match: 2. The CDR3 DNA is TGTGCCAGCTTAGCGGGAGGTAGCACAGATACGCAGTATTTT. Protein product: CASLAGGSTDTQYF.

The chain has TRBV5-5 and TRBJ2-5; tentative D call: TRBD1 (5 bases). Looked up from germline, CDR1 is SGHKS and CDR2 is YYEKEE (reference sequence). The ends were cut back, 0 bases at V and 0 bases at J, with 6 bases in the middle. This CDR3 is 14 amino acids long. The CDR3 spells CASSLGTHQETQYF. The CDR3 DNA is TGTGCCAGCAGCTTGGGGACACACCAAGAGACCCAGTACTTC.

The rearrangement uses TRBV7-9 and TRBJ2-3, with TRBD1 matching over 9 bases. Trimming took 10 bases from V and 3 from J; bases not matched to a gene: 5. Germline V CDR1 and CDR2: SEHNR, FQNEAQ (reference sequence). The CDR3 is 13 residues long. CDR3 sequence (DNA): TGTGCCACCCCGGGACAGGGTACAGATACGCAGTATTTT. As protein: CATPGQGTDTQYF.

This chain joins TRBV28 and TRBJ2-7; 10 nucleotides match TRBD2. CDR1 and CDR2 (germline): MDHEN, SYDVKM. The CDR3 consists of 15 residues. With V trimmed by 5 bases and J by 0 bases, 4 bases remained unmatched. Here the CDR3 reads CASSVSSGGSYEQYV. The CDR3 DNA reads TGTGCCAGCAGTGTCTCTAGCGGGGGCTCCTACGAGCAGTACGTC.

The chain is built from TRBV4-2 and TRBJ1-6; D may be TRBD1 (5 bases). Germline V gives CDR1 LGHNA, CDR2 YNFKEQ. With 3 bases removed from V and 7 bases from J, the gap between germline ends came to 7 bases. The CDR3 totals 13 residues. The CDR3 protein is CASSQGENSPLHF. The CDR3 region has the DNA TGTGCCAGCAGCCAGGGGGAGAATTCACCCCTCCACTTT.

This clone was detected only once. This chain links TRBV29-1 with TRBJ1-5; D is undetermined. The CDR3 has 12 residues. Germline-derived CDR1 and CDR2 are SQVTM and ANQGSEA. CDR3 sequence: CGPGLVGQPQHF. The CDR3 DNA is TGCGGGCCCGGACTCGTAGGTCAGCCCCAGCATTTT.

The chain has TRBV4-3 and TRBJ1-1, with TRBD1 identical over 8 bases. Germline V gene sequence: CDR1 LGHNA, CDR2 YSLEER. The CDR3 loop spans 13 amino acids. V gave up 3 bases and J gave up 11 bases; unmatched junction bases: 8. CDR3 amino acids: CASSQQQGDSAFF. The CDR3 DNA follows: TGCGCCAGCAGCCAGCAACAGGGGGATAGCGCTTTCTTT.

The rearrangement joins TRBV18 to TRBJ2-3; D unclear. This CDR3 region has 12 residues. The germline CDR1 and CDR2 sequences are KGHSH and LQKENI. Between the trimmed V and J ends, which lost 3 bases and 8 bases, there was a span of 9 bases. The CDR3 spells CASSPDGGTQYF. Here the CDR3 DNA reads TGTGCCAGCTCACCGGACGGCGGTACGCAGTATTTT.